This TCR beta chain was sequenced during a study of CD4 and CD8 cells across lung adenocarcinoma regions. TCRdb recomputed calls from the PCR reads with MiXCR, one row per CDR3 protein. Among some 3,700 distinct CDR3 sequences, roughly half were seen once, and the ten largest hold roughly 26%. This CDR3 comprises 12 residues. CDR1 is GTSNPN and CDR2 is SVGIG in the germline V gene (reference sequence). Trimming cost V 2 bases and J 6 bases, with 7 bases left between them. Localized lung adenocarcinoma, a non-small cell lung cancer, affected the donors. This sequence originates from a female donor with lung adenocarcinoma. The CD4 and CD8 labels of this study may be unreliable. The chain joins TRBV30 to TRBJ2-2; D not resolved. Sequencing input: CD4+ T cells from the margin of a lung tumor. CDR3 loop: CAWSKRAGELFF. The CDR3 bases are TGTGCCTGGAGTAAAAGGGCCGGGGAGCTGTTTTTT.